This T cell receptor beta chain is drawn from a study of shared clonotypes between healthy human individuals. In the authors' workflow: Junction-only immunoSEQ sequences carried no quality scores, so filtering differed. Assay: immunoSEQ multiplex PCR; the TCRdb copy retains only in-frame clones and omits some. The V and J calls and clone size were taken over from that table, and D and trimming were inferred from the DNA. The sample holds some 630,000 clones, about 78% seen once. Germline-derived CDR1 and CDR2 are SGHRS and YFSETQ. Trimming cost V 2 bases and J 1 base, with 12 bases left between them. This CDR3 contains 16 residues.

Sequenced material: memory CD4+ T cells sorted from blood. Described subset: CD45RA-negative fraction. The TCR sequence derives from a woman between 25 and 40 years old in good health. The genes are TRBV5-1 and TRBJ2-2, with D hard to call. Written as DNA, the CDR3 is TGCGCCAGCAGCTTAGCCCCTTACGAGAACACCGGGGAGCTGTTTTTT. It translates to CASSLAPYENTGELFF. The whole variable domain, remainder taken from reference TRBV5-1 and TRBJ2-2, is KAGVTQTPRYLIKTRGQQVTLSCSPISGHRSVSWYQQTPGQGLQFLFEYFSETQRNKGNFPGRFSGRQFSNSRSEMNVSTLELGDSALYLCASSLAPYENTGELFFGEGSRLTVL.